The rows below give T cell receptor beta chains drawn from one sample of a study of blood T cell repertoires in COVID-19. Assay used: immunoSEQ multiplex PCR; TCRdb lists only in-frame clones, some missing. The table has around 100,000 clones, over 70% seen once; the top ten hold 15%. Sequencing was done on a sample of peripheral blood. The receptor set was obtained from a man aged 45 to 65 with acute or convalescent COVID-19. Each CDR3 is given with its conserved first and last residue. The D gene is left open where the match is weak. Part of the rows lack a size; the others show once, few, many or a class for expanded clones.

abundance: once; d_gene: TRBD1; j_gene: TRBJ2-5; len: 12; v_gene: TRBV30; CDR3aa: CAWSRGQETQYF; CDR3nt: TGTGCCTGGAGCAGGGGGCAGGAGACCCAGTACTTC
abundance: -; d_gene: TRBD2; j_gene: TRBJ2-3; len: 13; v_gene: TRBV29-1; CDR3aa: CSGGGTNTDTQYF; CDR3nt: TGCAGCGGGGGGGGGACTAACACAGATACGCAGTATTTT
abundance: -; d_gene: TRBD1; j_gene: TRBJ1-1; len: 14; v_gene: TRBV7-9; CDR3aa: CASSTTTGDTEAFF; CDR3nt: TGTGCCAGCAGCACTACAACAGGGGACACTGAAGCTTTCTTT
abundance: -; d_gene: TRBD2; j_gene: TRBJ2-2; len: 17; v_gene: TRBV11-2; CDR3aa: CASSAQGTSGIPGELFF; CDR3nt: TGTGCCAGCAGCGCTCAGGGGACTAGCGGGATCCCCGGGGAGCTGTTTTTT
abundance: -; d_gene: -; j_gene: TRBJ1-1; len: 14; v_gene: TRBV25-1; CDR3aa: CASSGTRTHTEAFF; CDR3nt: TGTGCCAGCAGTGGAACAAGAACACACACTGAAGCTTTCTTT
abundance: -; d_gene: TRBD1; j_gene: TRBJ2-2; len: 17; v_gene: TRBV6-6; CDR3aa: CASSRPGTGGGTGELFF; CDR3nt: TGTGCCAGCAGTCGGCCCGGGACAGGGGGCGGCACCGGGGAGCTGTTTTTT
abundance: few; d_gene: -; j_gene: TRBJ2-1; len: 15; v_gene: TRBV19; CDR3aa: CASSTGLGSFNEQFF; CDR3nt: TGTGCCAGTAGTACGGGACTGGGCTCTTTCAATGAGCAGTTCTTC
abundance: -; d_gene: TRBD1; j_gene: TRBJ1-5; len: 15; v_gene: TRBV28; CDR3aa: CASSLRTGRNQPQHF; CDR3nt: TGTGCCAGCAGTTTACGGACAGGGCGCAATCAGCCCCAGCATTTT
abundance: -; d_gene: TRBD1; j_gene: TRBJ1-5; len: 16; v_gene: TRBV7-2; CDR3aa: CASSLDRDISNQPQHF; CDR3nt: TGTGCCAGCAGCCTGGACAGGGATATTAGCAATCAGCCCCAGCATTTT
abundance: -; d_gene: -; j_gene: TRBJ2-5; len: 14; v_gene: TRBV2; CDR3aa: CASSYPGFPETQYF; CDR3nt: TGTGCCAGCAGCTATCCAGGGTTCCCAGAGACCCAGTACTTC
abundance: -; d_gene: TRBD2; j_gene: TRBJ2-2; len: 20; v_gene: TRBV24-1; CDR3aa: CATSDQGTSGRPPDTGELFF; CDR3nt: TGTGCCACCAGTGATCAGGGGACTAGCGGGAGGCCCCCCGACACCGGGGAGCTGTTTTTT
abundance: -; d_gene: TRBD2; j_gene: TRBJ2-4; len: 20; v_gene: TRBV19; CDR3aa: CASSIGPTSGRGLAKNIQYF; CDR3nt: TGTGCCAGTAGTATAGGCCCGACTAGCGGGAGGGGGCTAGCCAAAAACATTCAGTACTTC
abundance: few; d_gene: TRBD2; j_gene: TRBJ2-7; len: 15; v_gene: TRBV3-1/TRBV3-2; CDR3aa: CASSQGATSGYEQYF; CDR3nt: TGTGCCAGCAGCCAAGGTGCGACTAGCGGCTACGAGCAGTACTTC
abundance: -; d_gene: -; j_gene: TRBJ2-5; len: 15; v_gene: TRBV5-5; CDR3aa: CASSLGGGRGETQYF; CDR3nt: TGTGCCAGCAGCTTGGGCGGGGGCAGAGGGGAGACCCAGTACTTC
abundance: -; d_gene: TRBD1; j_gene: TRBJ1-1; len: 16; v_gene: TRBV7-9; CDR3aa: CASSRLRDRGRVKAFF; CDR3nt: TGTGCCAGCAGCCGTCTCCGGGACAGGGGGCGTGTAAAAGCTTTCTTT
abundance: -; d_gene: -; j_gene: TRBJ2-2; len: 13; v_gene: TRBV19; CDR3aa: CASSIPFTGELFF; CDR3nt: TGTGCCAGTAGTATCCCGTTCACCGGGGAGCTGTTTTTT
abundance: -; d_gene: TRBD1; j_gene: TRBJ2-7; len: 14; v_gene: TRBV29-1; CDR3aa: CSVDGQGVGYEQYF; CDR3nt: TGCAGCGTGGACGGACAGGGGGTTGGCTACGAGCAGTACTTC
abundance: -; d_gene: -; j_gene: TRBJ2-7; len: 11; v_gene: TRBV5-1; CDR3aa: CASSPTYEQYF; CDR3nt: TGCGCCAGCAGCCCTACCTACGAGCAGTACTTC
abundance: -; d_gene: TRBD1; j_gene: TRBJ1-5; len: 15; v_gene: TRBV19; CDR3aa: CASRGQGGSNQPQHF; CDR3nt: TGTGCCAGTAGGGGACAGGGAGGAAGCAATCAGCCCCAGCATTTT
abundance: -; d_gene: -; j_gene: TRBJ2-3; len: 12; v_gene: TRBV24-1; CDR3aa: CATGPSTDTQYF; CDR3nt: TGTGCCACCGGCCCAAGCACAGATACGCAGTATTTT
abundance: -; d_gene: TRBD1; j_gene: TRBJ1-1; len: 14; v_gene: TRBV28; CDR3aa: CASSSTGEGTEAFF; CDR3nt: TGTGCCAGCAGTTCGACAGGGGAGGGCACTGAAGCTTTCTTT
abundance: -; d_gene: TRBD1; j_gene: TRBJ2-1; len: 13; v_gene: TRBV12-3/TRBV12-4; CDR3aa: CASSFLQGNLQFF; CDR3nt: TGTGCCAGCAGTTTTTTACAGGGGAACCTGCAGTTCTTC